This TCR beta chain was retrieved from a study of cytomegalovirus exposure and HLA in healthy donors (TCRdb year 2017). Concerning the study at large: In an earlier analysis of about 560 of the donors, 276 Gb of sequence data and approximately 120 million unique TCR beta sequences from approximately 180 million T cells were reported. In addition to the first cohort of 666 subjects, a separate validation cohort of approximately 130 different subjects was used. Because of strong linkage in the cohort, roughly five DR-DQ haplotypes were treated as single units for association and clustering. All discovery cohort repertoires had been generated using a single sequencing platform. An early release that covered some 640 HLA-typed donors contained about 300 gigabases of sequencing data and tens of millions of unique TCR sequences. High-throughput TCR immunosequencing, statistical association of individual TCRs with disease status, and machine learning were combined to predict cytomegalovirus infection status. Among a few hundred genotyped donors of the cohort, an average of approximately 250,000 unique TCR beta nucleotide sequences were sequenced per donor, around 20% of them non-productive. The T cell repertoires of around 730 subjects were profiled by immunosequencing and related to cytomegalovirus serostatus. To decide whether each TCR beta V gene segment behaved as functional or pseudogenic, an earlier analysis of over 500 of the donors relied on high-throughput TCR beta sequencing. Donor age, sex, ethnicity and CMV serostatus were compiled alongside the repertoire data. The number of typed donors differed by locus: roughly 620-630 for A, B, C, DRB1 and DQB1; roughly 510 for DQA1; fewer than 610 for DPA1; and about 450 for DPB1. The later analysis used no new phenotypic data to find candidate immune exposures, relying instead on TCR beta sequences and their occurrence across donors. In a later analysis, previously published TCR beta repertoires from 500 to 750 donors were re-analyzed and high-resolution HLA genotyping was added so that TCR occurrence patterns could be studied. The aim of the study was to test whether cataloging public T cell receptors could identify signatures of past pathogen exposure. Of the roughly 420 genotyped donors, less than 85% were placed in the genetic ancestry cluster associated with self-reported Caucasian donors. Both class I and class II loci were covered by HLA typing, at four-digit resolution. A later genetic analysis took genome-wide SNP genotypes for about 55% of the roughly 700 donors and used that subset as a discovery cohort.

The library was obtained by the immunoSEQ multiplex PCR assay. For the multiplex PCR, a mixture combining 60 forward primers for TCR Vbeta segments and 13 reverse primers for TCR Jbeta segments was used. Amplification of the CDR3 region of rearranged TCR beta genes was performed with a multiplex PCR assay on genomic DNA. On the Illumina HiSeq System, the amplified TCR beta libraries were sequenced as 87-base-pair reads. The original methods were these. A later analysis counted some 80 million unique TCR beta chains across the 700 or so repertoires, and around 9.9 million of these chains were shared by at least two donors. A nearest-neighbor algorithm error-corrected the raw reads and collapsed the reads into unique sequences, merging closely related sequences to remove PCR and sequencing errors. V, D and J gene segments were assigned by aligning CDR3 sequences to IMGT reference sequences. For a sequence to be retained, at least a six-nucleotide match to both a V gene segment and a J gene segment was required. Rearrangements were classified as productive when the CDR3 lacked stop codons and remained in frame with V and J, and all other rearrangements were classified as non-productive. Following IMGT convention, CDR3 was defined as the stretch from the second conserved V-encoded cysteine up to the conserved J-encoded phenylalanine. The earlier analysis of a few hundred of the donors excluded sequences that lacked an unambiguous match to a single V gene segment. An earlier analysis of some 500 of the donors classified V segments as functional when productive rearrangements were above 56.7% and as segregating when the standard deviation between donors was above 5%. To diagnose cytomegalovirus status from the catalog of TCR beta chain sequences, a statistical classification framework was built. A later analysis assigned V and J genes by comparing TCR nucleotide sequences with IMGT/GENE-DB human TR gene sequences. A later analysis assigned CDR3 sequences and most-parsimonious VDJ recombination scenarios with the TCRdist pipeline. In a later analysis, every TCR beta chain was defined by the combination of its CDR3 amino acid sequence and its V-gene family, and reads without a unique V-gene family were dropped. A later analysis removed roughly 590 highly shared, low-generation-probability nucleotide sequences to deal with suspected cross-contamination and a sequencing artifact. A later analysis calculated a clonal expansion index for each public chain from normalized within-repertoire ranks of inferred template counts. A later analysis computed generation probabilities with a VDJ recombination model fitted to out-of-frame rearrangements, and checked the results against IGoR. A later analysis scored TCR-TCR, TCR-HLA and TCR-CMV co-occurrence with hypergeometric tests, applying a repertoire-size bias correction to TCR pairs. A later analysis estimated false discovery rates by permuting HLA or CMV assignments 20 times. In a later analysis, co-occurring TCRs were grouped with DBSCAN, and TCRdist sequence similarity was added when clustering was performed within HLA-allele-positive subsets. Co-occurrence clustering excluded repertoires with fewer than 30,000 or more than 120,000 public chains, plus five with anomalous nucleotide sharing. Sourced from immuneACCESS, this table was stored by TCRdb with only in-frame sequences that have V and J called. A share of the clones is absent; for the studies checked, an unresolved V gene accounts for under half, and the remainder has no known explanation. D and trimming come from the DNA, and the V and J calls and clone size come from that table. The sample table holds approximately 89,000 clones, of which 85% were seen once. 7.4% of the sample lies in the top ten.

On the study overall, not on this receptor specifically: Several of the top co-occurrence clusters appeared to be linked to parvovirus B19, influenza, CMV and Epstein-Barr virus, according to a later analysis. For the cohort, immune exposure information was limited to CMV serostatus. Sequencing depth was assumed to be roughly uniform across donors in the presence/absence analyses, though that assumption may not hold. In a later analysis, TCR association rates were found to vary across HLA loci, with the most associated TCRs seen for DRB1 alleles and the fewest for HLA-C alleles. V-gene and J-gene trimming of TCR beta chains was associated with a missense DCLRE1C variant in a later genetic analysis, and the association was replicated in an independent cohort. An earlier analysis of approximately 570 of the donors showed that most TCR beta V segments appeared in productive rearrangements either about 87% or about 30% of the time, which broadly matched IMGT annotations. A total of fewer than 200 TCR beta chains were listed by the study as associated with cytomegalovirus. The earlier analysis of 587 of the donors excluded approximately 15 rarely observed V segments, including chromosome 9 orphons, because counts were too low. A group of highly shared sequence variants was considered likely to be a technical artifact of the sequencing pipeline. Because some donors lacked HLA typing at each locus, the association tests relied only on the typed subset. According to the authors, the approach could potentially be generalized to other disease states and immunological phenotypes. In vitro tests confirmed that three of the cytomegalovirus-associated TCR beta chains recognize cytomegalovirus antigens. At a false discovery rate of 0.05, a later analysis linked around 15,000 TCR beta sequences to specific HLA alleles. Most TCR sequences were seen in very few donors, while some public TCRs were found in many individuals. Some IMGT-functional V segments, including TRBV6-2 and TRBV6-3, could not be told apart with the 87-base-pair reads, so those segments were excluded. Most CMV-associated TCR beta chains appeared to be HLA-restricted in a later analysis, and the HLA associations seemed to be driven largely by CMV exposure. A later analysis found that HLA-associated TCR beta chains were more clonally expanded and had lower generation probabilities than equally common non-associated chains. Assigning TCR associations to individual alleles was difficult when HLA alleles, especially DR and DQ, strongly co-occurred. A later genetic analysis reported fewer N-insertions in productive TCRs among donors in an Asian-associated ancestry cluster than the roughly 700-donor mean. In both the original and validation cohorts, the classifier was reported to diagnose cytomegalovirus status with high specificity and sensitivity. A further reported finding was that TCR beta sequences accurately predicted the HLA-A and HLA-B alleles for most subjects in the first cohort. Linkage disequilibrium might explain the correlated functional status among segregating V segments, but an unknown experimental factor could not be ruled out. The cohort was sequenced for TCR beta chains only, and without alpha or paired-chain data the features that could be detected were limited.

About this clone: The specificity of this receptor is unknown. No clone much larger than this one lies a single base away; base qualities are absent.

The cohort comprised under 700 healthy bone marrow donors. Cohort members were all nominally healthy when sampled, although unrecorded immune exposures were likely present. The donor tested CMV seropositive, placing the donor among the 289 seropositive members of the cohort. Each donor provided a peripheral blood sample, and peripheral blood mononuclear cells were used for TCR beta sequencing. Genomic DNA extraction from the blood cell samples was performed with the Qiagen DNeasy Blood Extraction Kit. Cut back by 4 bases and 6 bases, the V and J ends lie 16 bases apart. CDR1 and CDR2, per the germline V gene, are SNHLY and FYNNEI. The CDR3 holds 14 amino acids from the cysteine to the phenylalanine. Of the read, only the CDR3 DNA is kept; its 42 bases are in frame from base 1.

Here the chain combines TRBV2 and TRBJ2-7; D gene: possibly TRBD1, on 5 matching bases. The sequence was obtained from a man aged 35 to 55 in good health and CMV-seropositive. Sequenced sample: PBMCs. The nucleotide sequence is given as TGTGCCAGCAGTGGACAGTTGTCGCTTAGCGAGCAGTACTTC. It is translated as CASSGQLSLSEQYF. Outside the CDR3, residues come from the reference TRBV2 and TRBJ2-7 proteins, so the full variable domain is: EPEVTQTPSHQVTQMGQEVILRCVPISNHLYFYWYRQILGQKVEFLVSFYNNEISEKSEIFDDQFSVERPDGSNFTLKIRSTKLEDSAMYFCASSGQLSLSEQYFGPGTRLTVT.